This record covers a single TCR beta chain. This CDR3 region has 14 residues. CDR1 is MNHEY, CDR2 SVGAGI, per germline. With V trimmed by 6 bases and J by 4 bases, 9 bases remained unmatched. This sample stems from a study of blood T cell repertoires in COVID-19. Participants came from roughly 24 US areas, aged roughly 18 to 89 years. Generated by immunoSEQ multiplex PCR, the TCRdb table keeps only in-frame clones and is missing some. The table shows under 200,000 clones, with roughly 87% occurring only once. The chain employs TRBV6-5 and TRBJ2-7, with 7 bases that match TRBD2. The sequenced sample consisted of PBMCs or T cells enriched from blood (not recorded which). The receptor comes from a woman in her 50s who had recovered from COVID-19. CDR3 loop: CASSLTGRGYEQYF. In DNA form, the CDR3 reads TGTGCCAGCAGCCTGACTGGGAGGGGATACGAGCAGTACTTC.